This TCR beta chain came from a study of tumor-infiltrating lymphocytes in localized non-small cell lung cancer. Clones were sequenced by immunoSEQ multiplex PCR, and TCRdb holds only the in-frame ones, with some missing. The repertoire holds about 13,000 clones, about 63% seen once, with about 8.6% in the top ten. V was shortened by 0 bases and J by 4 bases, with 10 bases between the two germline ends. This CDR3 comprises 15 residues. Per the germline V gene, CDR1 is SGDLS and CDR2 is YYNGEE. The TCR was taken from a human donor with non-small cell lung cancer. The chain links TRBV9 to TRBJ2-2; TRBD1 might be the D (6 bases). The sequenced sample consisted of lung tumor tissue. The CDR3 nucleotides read TGTGCCAGCAGCGTAGCTCAGGGGCCCACCGGGGAGCTGTTTTTT. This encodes CASSVAQGPTGELFF.